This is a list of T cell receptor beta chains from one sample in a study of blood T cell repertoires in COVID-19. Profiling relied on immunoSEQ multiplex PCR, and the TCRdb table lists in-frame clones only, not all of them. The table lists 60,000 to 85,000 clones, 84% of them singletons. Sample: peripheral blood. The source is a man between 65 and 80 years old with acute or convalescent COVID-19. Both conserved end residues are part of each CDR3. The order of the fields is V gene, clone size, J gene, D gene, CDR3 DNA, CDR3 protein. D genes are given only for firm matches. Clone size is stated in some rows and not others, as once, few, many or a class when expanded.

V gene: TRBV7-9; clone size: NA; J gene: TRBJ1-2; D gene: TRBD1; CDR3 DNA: TGTGCCAGCAGCGCCCCGCCCAGGGGGGCTGACTATGGCTACACCTTC; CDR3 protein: CASSAPPRGADYGYTF
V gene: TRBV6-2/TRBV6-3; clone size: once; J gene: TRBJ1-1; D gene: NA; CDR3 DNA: TGTGCCAGCAGTTACTCGAGGACTGAAGCTTTCTTT; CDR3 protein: CASSYSRTEAFF
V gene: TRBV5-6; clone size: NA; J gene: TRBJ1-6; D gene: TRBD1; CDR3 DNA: TGTGCCAGCAGCCGCACAGGGGTAGGCGGGTCACCCCTCCACTTT; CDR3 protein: CASSRTGVGGSPLHF
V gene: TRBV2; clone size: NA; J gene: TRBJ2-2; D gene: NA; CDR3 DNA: TGTGCCAGCATGGACCCCCGGTCCGGGGAGCTGTGTTTT; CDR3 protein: CASMDPRSGELCF
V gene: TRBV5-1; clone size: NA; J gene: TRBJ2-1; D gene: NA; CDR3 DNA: TGCGCCAGCAGCTTGAACCAGGGTTTCGGTTACAATGAGCAGTTCTTC; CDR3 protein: CASSLNQGFGYNEQFF
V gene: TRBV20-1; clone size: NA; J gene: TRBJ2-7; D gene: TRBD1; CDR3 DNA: TGCAGTGCTAGTGGGACAGGGGGATACGAGCAGTACTTC; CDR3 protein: CSASGTGGYEQYF
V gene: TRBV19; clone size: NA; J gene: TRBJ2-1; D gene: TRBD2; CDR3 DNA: TGTGCCAGTACCCAGCAGGCACTAGCGGGGAACAATGAGCAGTTCTTC; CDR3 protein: CASTQQALAGNNEQFF
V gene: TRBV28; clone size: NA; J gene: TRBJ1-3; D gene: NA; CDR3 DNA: TGTGCCAGCAGCCCTCAAGTCGGGTTGGGAAACACCATATATTTT; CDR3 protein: CASSPQVGLGNTIYF
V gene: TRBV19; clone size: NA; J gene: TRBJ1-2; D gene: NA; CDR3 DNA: TGTGCCAGTAGTGAGGGTAACTATGGCTACACCTTC; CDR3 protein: CASSEGNYGYTF
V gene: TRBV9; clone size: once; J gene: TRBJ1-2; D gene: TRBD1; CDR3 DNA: TGTGCCAGCAGCGTAGATCCGGGCAGGGGGCGTGGGGGCTACACCTTC; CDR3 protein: CASSVDPGRGRGGYTF
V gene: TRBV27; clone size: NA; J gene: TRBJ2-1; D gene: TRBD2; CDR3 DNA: TGTGCCAGCAGTTTTGCTAGCGGGGAGGTGACGAACAATGAGCAGTTCTTC; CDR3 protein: CASSFASGEVTNNEQFF
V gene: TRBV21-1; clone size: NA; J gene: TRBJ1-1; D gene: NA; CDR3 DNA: TGTGCCAGCAGCAAAGTCTGCTCGGCCGGGACAGGGGCGAACACTGAAGCTTTCTTT; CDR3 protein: CASSKVCSAGTGANTEAFF
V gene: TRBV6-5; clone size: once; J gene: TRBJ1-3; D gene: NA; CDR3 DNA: TGTGCCAGCAGTTACAACAGGGAAAAAAACACCATATATTTT; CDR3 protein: CASSYNREKNTIYF
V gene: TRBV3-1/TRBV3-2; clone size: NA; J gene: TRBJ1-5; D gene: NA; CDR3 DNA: TGTGCCAGCAGCCAAGGCGGGTTCAAGCCCCAGCATTTT; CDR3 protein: CASSQGGFKPQHF